This T cell receptor (beta chain) was documented in a study of blood T cell repertoires in COVID-19. At the level of the study: Sources were T cells, B-cell-depleted T cells, or PBMCs; the material itself was cDNA or gDNA.

The V end lost 3 bases, the J end lost 6 bases, and 8 bases lay between the germline ends. The germline gives CDR1 KGHSH, CDR2 LQKENI. The CDR3 runs to 12 residues. As handled by the study authors: Counts of nucleated cells, estimated from reference gene primer amplification, were obtained. Method: immunoSEQ multiplex PCR; TCRdb's copy keeps in-frame clones and lacks some. V, J and clone size derive from that table, while D and trimming were established from the DNA sequence. Among 180,000 or so clones listed, 81% were seen once. Patients of the Seattle cohort, enrolled during active infection, were followed longitudinally.

The sequencing sample was made of peripheral blood. This TCR was sampled from a woman between 40 and 50 years old with COVID-19, enrolled during active disease. V usage is TRBV18 and J usage is TRBJ1-2; possible D gene TRBD1, 5 bases. The CDR3 region is CASSPTGHGYTF. In DNA form, the CDR3 reads TGTGCCAGCTCACCTACAGGCCATGGCTACACCTTC.